This T cell receptor (beta chain) was sequenced during a study of cytomegalovirus exposure and HLA in healthy donors. CDR3 length: 16 amino acids. V was cut by 4 bases and J by 8 bases, with 23 bases left in between. CDR1 is LGHNA and CDR2 is YSLEER in the germline V gene. The PCR had 60 Vbeta and 13 Jbeta primers. TCRdb's copy holds only in-frame clones and misses some; the assay was immunoSEQ multiplex PCR. The repertoire holds just over 150,000 clones, with about 80% as singletons. The TCR was taken from a woman between 45 and 65 years old in good health and CMV-seropositive. Material for sequencing was PBMCs. The genes are TRBV4-3 and TRBJ1-2, with TRBD1 as a possible D gene (5 bases). The CDR3 sequence is CASSPSRQGGNSGYTF. In DNA form, the CDR3 reads TGCGCCAGCAGCCCTTCTCGGCAGGGAGGAAATTCGGGCTACACCTTC.